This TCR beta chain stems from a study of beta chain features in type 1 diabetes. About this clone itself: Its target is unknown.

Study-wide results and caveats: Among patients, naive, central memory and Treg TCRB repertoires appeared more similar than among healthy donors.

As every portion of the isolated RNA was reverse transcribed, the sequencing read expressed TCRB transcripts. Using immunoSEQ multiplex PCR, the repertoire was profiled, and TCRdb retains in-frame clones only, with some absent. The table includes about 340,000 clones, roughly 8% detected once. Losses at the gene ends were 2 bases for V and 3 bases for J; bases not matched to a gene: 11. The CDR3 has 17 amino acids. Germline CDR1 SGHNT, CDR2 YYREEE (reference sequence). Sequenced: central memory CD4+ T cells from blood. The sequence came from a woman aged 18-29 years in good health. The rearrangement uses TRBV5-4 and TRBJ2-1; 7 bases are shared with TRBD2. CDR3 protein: CASSLGSLREHYNEQFF. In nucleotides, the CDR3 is TGTGCCAGCAGCTTAGGATCTTTGCGGGAGCACTACAATGAGCAGTTCTTC. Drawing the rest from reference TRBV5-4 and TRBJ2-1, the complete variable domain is ETGVTQSPTHLIKTRGQQVTLRCSSQSGHNTVSWYQQALGQGPQFIFQYYREEENGRGNFPPRFSGLQFPNYSSELNVNALELDDSALYLCASSLGSLREHYNEQFFGPGTRLTVL.